The text below deals with one T cell receptor beta chain. Here immunoSEQ multiplex PCR was the method, and the copy in TCRdb shows in-frame clones only, minus some. The table lists under 85,000 clones, around 90% of them singletons, with around 0.2% in the top ten. The source of the sample is a study of T cell changes during pregnancy in multiple sclerosis. From germline, CDR1 is KGHSH and CDR2 LQKENI. This CDR3 is 14 amino acids long. Trimming removed 3 bases at V and 8 bases at J, with 14 bases between. The material was CD4+ T cells from peripheral blood mononuclear cells, obtained before pregnancy. The TCR comes from a female donor with multiple sclerosis, enrolled in a pregnancy study. The V gene is TRBV18, the J gene TRBJ2-1; no clear D gene. In DNA, the CDR3 is TGTGCCAGCTCACCCGAGGCCCAGAGGTATGAGCAGTTCTTC. Translating gives CASSPEAQRYEQFF.